This passage covers 14 T cell receptor beta chains from one sample sequenced in a study of T cell responses to AZD1222 COVID-19 vaccine. Only in-frame clones appear in the TCRdb table, and some are missing; sequencing was by immunoSEQ multiplex PCR. The sample shows some 150,000 clones, approximately 90% of them seen only once. Sequences were derived from peripheral blood, sampled 28 days after the second AZD1222 dose. These receptors were collected from an adult who received the AZD1222 COVID-19 vaccine.

V usage is TRBV10-1 and J usage is TRBJ1-6; D remains ambiguous. The CDR3 runs to 17 residues. Germline V gives CDR1 WNHNN, CDR2 SYGVQD (reference sequence). The V end lost 3 bases, the J end lost 7 bases, and 19 bases lay between the germline ends. As DNA, the CDR3 is TGCGCCAGCAGTGACGATCCCGACGCTGGGATCAATTCACCCCTCCACTTT. This codes for CASSDDPDAGINSPLHF.

The J gene is TRBJ2-7, the V gene TRBV9; D is possibly TRBD1 or TRBD2 (5 bases each). Germline V gene lookup returns CDR1 SGDLS and CDR2 YYNGEE. V was shortened by 4 bases and J by 7 bases, with 9 bases between the two germline ends. The CDR3 extends over 11 amino acids. The CDR3 loop reads CASSQGAEQYF. The DNA of the CDR3 is TGTGCCAGCAGCCAGGGAGCAGAGCAGTACTTC. Full variable domain (missing parts from reference TRBV9 and TRBJ2-7): DSGVTQTPKHLITATGQRVTLRCSPRSGDLSVYWYQQSLDQGLQFLIQYYNGEERAKGNILERFSAQQFPDLHSELNLSSLELGDSALYFCASSQGAEQYFGPGTRLTVT.

The rearrangement links TRBV18 to TRBJ1-5; 9 bases match TRBD1. The length of the CDR3 is 16 residues. Germline-derived CDR1 and CDR2 are KGHSH and LQKENI. J was trimmed by 4 bases and V by 4 bases; bases with no gene match: 8. The CDR3 is CASSRATGGGNQPQHF. The CDR3 nucleotides are TGTGCCAGCTCACGCGCGACAGGGGGTGGGAATCAGCCCCAGCATTTT.

The V gene is TRBV19, the J gene TRBJ1-6, with TRBD1 matching over 7 bases. V gave up 6 bases and J gave up 8 bases; unmatched junction bases: 4. The CDR3 is 13 amino acids. Germline CDR1 reads LNHDA; CDR2 reads SQIVND (reference sequence). The CDR3 nucleotides are TGTGCCAGTAGAGAACAGGGGTATTCACCCCTCCACTTT. This codes for CASREQGYSPLHF.

V gene TRBV9 combines with J gene TRBJ1-2; D ambiguous. This CDR3 has 15 residues. Looked up from germline, CDR1 is SGDLS and CDR2 is YYNGEE. Between the trimmed V and J ends, which lost 2 bases and 4 bases, there was a span of 15 bases. In DNA, the CDR3 is TGTGCCAGCAGCGTCGGCCCTGAAAAGGGCTATGGCTACACCTTC. Its protein product is CASSVGPEKGYGYTF.

The chain uses TRBV6-1 and TRBJ1-2; D is ambiguous. From germline, CDR1 is MNHNS and CDR2 SASEGT. Trimming shortened V by 1 base and J by 4 bases, and 10 bases separated the two germline ends. The CDR3 extends over 14 amino acids. CDR3 DNA sequence: TGTGCCAGCAGTGAAGAGGGTGCTCGCTATGGCTACACCTTC. Its protein product is CASSEEGARYGYTF.

In regard to this clone: At the DNA level, this CDR3 is encoded by other sequences in the same sample as well. The V gene is TRBV9, the J gene TRBJ2-2, with D perhaps TRBD2 (5 bases). The CDR3 length is 15 residues. With 0 bases removed from V and 0 bases from J, the gap between germline ends came to 6 bases. In germline, CDR1 is SGDLS, CDR2 YYNGEE. In nucleotides, the CDR3 is TGTGCCAGCAGCGTAGGCGGGTCGAACACCGGGGAGCTGTTTTTT. Residues: CASSVGGSNTGELFF.

CDR3 bases: TGTGCCAGCAGCCAAGATGAGGGGCAGCCCCAGCATTTT. This codes for CASSQDEGQPQHF. This sequence joins TRBV14 and TRBJ1-5; possible D gene TRBD1, 5 bases. V lost 0 bases to trimming and J lost 7 bases, with 7 bases between them. Germline values: CDR1 SGHDN, CDR2 FVKESK. The CDR3 runs to 13 residues.

CDR3 sequence (DNA): TGCGCCAGCAGCCAAGATGAGGGGACTACCGTGACCCAGTACTTC. It translates to CASSQDEGTTVTQYF. This sequence joins TRBV4-1 and TRBJ2-5; 7 nucleotides line up with TRBD2. The length of the CDR3 is 15 residues. J lost 7 bases, V lost 0 bases, and 8 bases had no gene match. Germline-derived CDR1 and CDR2 are MGHRA and YSYEKL.

The chain is built from TRBV19 and TRBJ1-2, with D maybe TRBD1 (5 bases). Germline assignment: CDR1 LNHDA and CDR2 SQIVND (reference sequence). The CDR3 totals 19 residues. V lost 5 bases to trimming and J lost 1 base, with 26 bases between them. The chain's CDR3 is CASSPRTNSQGALNYGYTF. The CDR3, as DNA: TGTGCCAGTAGTCCGCGAACGAATTCCCAGGGAGCCCTTAACTATGGCTACACCTTC.

This chain connects TRBV20-1 to TRBJ1-4; TRBD1 might be the D (6 bases). The CDR3 sequence is 17 residues long. Looked up from germline, CDR1 is DFQATT and CDR2 is SNEGSKA (reference sequence). Trimming pared 3 bases from V and 0 bases from J, leaving 17 bases between. The CDR3 reads CSASQPGALATNEKLFF. CDR3 sequence (DNA): TGCAGTGCTAGTCAGCCGGGGGCCCTTGCAACTAATGAAAAACTGTTTTTT.

This clone was recorded once. The chain uses TRBV10-2 and TRBJ1-1, with a possible D match to TRBD1 (6 bases). Germline CDR1 reads WSHSY; CDR2 reads SAAADI. V was clipped by 6 bases and J by 0 bases, with 8 bases between them. The CDR3 covers 13 residues. The CDR3 region is CASRDSMNTEAFF. The CDR3 DNA reads TGCGCCAGCAGGGACAGCATGAACACTGAAGCTTTCTTT.

The rearrangement joins TRBV11-2 to TRBJ1-3; no reliable D call. Looked up from germline, CDR1 is SGHAT and CDR2 is FQNNGV. This CDR3 is 14 amino acids long. V lost 1 base to trimming and J lost 4 bases, with 8 bases between them. DNA of the CDR3: TGTGCCAGCAGCTTAGGGCAACAGGGAAACACCATATATTTT. Protein product: CASSLGQQGNTIYF.

This sequence joins TRBV7-2 and TRBJ2-1, with D perhaps TRBD2 (6 bases). Trimming shortened V by 4 bases and J by 9 bases, and 13 bases separated the two germline ends. Germline CDR1 and CDR2: SGHTA and FQGNSA. The CDR3 has 13 amino acids. The CDR3 loop is CASSSQGGLEQFF. CDR3 in DNA: TGTGCCAGCAGCTCCCAAGGAGGGCTTGAGCAGTTCTTC.